Given below is one T cell receptor (beta chain) in context. The data belong to a study of CD8 T cells in Susac syndrome. Reverse transcription of roughly 0.5 to 1 ug RNA was carried out with random hexamers. Amplification of TCR beta CDR3 by immunoSEQ multiplex PCR spanned 54 Vbeta and 13 Jbeta. TCRdb re-analysed the immunoSEQ multiplex PCR reads in MiXCR, keeping a single row per CDR3 protein. The data show more than 150,000 distinct CDR3 sequences, 90% to 95% seen once. The CDR3 contains 15 residues. The V end was cut by 3 bases, the J end by 7 bases, with 18 bases between. Germline assignment: CDR1 LGHDT and CDR2 YNNKEL (reference sequence). TCR beta sequences were obtained from blood CD8+ and CD4+ T cells. The multiple sclerosis control group was made up of treatment-naive patients with stable or active relapsing-remitting disease. TEMRA cells underwent FACS enrichment and CD8+ and CD4+ T cells underwent negative isolation.

The TCR was taken from a human donor with multiple sclerosis. The rearrangement links TRBV3-1 to TRBJ1-1; tentatively, D is TRBD1 (5 bases). The sequenced sample was CD8+ T cells from PBMCs. The CDR3 here is CASSQVGVGLDEAFF. In DNA form, the CDR3 reads TGTGCCAGCAGCCAGGTGGGGGTAGGGCTGGATGAAGCTTTCTTT.